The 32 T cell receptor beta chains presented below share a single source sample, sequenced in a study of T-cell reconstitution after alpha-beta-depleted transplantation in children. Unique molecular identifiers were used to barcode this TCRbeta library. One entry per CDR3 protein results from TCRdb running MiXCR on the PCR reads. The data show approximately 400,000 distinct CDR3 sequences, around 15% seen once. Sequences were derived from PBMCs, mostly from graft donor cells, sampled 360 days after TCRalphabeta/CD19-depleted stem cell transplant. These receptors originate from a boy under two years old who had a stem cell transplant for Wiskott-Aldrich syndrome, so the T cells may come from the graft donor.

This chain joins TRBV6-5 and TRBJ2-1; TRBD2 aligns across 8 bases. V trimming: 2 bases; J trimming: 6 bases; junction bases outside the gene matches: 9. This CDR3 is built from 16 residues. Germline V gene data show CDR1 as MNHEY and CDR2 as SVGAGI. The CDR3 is CASSYGGLARVNEQFF. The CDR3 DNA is TGTGCCAGCAGTTACGGAGGACTAGCCCGGGTCAATGAGCAGTTCTTC.

CDR3 DNA: TGTGCCAGCAGCTCCTATACAGGCGACTCCTACGAGCAGTACTTC. It is translated as CASSSYTGDSYEQYF. V gene TRBV7-9 combines with J gene TRBJ2-7; possible D gene TRBD1, 5 bases. The V gene lost 4 bases and the J gene lost 0 bases, with 13 bases spanning the gap. Germline V gene data show CDR1 as SEHNR and CDR2 as FQNEAQ (reference sequence). CDR3 length equals 15 residues.

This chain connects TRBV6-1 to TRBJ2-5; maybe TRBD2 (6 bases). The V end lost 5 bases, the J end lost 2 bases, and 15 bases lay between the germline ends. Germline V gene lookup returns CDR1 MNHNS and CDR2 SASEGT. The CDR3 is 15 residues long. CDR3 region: CASSQRLDIQETQYF. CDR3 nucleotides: TGTGCCAGCAGTCAGCGACTAGATATTCAAGAGACCCAGTACTTC.

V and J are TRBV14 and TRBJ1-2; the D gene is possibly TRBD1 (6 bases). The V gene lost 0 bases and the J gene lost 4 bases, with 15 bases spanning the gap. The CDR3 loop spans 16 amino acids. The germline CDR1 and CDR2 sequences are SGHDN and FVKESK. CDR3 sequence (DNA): TGTGCCAGCAGCCAAGATCTGGCAGGGGCCGTCTATGGCTACACCTTC. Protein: CASSQDLAGAVYGYTF.

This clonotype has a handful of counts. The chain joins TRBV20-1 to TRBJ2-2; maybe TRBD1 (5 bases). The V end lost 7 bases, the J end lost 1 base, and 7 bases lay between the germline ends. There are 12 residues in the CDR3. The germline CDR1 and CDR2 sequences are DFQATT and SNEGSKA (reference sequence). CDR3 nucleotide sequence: TGCAGTGGACAGCTGAACACCGGGGAGCTGTTTTTT. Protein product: CSGQLNTGELFF.

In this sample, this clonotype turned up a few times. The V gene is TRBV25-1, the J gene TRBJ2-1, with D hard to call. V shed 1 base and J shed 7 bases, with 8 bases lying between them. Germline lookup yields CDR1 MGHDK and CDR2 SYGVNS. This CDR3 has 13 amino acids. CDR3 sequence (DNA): TGTGCCAGCAGTGAATTTAAAAGGAATGAGCAGTTCTTC. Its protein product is CASSEFKRNEQFF.

The CDR3 sequence is CSARAGVTEAFF. The CDR3 DNA follows: TGCAGTGCTAGAGCAGGGGTCACTGAAGCTTTCTTT. The rearrangement links TRBV20-1 to TRBJ1-1, with D possibly TRBD1 on 6 matching bases. The CDR3 covers 12 residues. V lost 1 base to trimming and J lost 4 bases, with 7 bases between them. The V gene's germline CDR1 is DFQATT and CDR2 SNEGSKA (reference sequence).

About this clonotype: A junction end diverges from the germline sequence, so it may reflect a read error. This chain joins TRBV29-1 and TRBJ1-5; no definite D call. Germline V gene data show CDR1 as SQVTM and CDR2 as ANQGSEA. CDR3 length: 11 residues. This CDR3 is CSVWPHHPQHF. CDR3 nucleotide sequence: TGCAGCGTCTGGCCGCATCACCCCCAGCATTTT.

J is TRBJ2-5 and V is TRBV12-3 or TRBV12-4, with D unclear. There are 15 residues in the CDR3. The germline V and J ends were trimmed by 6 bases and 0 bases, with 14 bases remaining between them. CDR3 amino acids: CASSGRRVDQETQYF. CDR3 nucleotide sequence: TGTGCCAGCAGCGGTAGACGGGTGGACCAAGAGACCCAGTACTTC.

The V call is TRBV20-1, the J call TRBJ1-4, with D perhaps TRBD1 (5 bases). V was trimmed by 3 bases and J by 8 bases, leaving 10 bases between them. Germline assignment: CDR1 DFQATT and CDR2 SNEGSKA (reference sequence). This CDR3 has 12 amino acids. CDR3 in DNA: TGCAGTGCTAGTGGGAACAGGGAAAAACTGTTTTTT. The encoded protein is CSASGNREKLFF.

The CDR3 DNA is TGTGCCAGCAGCCCTACAGGGGTCCCTTCGGATGAGCAGTTCTTC. Residues: CASSPTGVPSDEQFF. The chain links TRBV9 to TRBJ2-1; 7 bases agree with TRBD1. V lost 4 bases and J lost 8; bases outside the gene matches: 12. Germline V gene data show CDR1 as SGDLS and CDR2 as YYNGEE. The CDR3 extends over 15 amino acids.

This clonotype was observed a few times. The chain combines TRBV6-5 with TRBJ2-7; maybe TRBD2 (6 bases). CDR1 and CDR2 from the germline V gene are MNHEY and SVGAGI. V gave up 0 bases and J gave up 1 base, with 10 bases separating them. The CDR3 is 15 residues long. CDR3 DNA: TGTGCCAGCAGTTACTCGGCGGGGCTATCCTACGAGCAGTACTTC. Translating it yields CASSYSAGLSYEQYF.

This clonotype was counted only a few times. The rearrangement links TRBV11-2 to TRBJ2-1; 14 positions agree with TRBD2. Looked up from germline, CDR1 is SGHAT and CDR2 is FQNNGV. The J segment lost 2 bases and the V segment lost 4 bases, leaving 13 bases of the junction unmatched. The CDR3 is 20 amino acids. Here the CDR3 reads CASSWDPGTSGGHTYNEQFF. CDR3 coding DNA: TGTGCCAGCAGCTGGGATCCCGGGACTAGCGGGGGCCACACCTACAATGAGCAGTTCTTC.

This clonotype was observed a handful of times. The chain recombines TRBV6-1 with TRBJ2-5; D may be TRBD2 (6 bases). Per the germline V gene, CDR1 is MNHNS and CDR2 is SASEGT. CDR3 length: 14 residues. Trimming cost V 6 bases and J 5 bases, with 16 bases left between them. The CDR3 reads CASSGWGVGETQYF. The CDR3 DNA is TGTGCCAGCAGCGGCTGGGGGGTGGGGGAGACCCAGTACTTC.

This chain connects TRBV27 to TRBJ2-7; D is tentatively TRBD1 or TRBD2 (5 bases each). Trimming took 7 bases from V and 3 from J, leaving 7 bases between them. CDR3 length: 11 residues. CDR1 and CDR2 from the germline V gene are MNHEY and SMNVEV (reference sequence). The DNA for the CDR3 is TGTGCCAGCAAGGGACGCTACGAGCAGTACTTC. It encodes CASKGRYEQYF.

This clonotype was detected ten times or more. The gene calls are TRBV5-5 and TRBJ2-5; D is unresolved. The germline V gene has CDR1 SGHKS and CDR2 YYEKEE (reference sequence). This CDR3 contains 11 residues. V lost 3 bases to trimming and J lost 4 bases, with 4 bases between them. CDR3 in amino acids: CASSSLETQYF. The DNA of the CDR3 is TGTGCCAGCAGCTCCTTAGAGACCCAGTACTTC.

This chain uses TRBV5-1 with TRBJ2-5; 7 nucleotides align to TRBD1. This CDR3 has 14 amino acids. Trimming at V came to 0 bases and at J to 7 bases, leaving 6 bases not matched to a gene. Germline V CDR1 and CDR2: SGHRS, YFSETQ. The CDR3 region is CASSLDRGKVTQYF. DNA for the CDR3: TGCGCCAGCAGCTTGGACAGGGGAAAAGTGACCCAGTACTTC.

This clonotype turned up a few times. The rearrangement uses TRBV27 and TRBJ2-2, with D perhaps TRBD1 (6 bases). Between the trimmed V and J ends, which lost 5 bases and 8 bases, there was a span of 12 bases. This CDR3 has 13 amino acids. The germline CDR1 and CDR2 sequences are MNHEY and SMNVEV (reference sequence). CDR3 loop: CASSPGQFGELFF. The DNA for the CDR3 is TGTGCCAGCAGTCCGGGACAATTTGGGGAGCTGTTTTTT.

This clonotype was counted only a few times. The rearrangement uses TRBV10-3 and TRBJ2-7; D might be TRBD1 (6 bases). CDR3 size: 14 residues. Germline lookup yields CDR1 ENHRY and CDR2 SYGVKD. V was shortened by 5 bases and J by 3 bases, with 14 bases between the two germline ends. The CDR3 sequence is CAISPRRDIYEQYF. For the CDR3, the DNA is TGTGCCATCAGTCCGCGCCGGGACATCTACGAGCAGTACTTC.

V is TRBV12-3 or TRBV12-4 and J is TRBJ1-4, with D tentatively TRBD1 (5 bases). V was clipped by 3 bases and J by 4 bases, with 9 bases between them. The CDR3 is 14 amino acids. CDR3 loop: CASSFGALNEKLFF. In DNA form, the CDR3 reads TGTGCCAGCAGTTTTGGGGCCCTTAATGAAAAACTGTTTTTT.

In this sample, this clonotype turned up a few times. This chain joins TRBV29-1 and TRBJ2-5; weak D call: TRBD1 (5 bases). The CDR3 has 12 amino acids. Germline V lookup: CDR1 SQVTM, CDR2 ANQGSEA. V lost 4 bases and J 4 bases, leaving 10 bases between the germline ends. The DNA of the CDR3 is TGCAGCGTTGCGGTAGGGGTAGAGACCCAGTACTTC. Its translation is CSVAVGVETQYF.

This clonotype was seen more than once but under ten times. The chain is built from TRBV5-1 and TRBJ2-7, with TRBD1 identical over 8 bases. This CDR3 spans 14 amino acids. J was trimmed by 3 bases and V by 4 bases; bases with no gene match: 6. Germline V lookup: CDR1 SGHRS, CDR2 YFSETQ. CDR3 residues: CASSIGQGNYEQYF. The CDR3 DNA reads TGCGCCAGCAGCATAGGACAGGGTAACTACGAGCAGTACTTC.

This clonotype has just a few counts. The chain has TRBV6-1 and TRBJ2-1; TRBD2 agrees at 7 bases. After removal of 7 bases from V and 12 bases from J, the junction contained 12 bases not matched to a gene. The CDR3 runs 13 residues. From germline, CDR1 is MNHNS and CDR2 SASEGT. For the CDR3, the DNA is TGTGCCAGCAATCCCCGACCGGGCGGGGGGCAGTTCTTC. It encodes CASNPRPGGGQFF.

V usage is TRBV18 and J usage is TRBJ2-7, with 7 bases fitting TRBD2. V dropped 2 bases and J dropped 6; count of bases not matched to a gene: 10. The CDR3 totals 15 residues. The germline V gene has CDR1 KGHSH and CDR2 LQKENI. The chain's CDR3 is CASSPMSGTLGEQYF. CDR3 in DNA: TGTGCCAGCTCACCAATGAGCGGGACCTTGGGCGAGCAGTACTTC.

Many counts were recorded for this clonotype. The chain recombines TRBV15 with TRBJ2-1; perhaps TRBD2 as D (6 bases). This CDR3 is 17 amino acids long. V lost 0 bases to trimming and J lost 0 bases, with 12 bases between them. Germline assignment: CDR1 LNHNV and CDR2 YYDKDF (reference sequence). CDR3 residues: CATSRDCSGHSYNEQFF. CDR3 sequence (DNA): TGTGCCACCAGCAGAGATTGTAGCGGCCACTCCTACAATGAGCAGTTCTTC. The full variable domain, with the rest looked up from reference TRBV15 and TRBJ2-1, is DAMVIQNPRYQVTQFGKPVTLSCSQTLNHNVMYWYQQKSSQAPKLLFHYYDKDFNNEADTPDNFQSRRPNTSFCFLDIRSPGLGDTAMYLCATSRDCSGHSYNEQFFGPGTRLTVL.

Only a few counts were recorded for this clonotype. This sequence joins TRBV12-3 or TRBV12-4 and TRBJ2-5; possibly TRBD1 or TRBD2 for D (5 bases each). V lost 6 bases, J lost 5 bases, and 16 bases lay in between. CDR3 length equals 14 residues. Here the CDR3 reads CASRGTLSQETQYF. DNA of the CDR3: TGTGCCAGCAGGGGGACGTTAAGCCAGGAGACCCAGTACTTC.

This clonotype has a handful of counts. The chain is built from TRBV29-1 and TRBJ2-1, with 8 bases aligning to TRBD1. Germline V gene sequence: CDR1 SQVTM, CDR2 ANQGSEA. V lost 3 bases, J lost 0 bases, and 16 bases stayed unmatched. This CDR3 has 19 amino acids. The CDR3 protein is CSVDNVETGGPSSYNEQFF. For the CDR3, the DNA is TGCAGCGTTGACAATGTTGAAACAGGGGGGCCCAGCTCCTACAATGAGCAGTTCTTC.

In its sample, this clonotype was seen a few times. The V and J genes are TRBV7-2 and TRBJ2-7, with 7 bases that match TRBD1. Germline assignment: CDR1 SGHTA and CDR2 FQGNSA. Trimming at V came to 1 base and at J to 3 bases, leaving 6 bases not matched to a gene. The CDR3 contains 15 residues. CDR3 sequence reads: CASSLDRGPYYEQYF. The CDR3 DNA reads TGTGCCAGCAGCTTAGACAGGGGTCCCTACTACGAGCAGTACTTC.

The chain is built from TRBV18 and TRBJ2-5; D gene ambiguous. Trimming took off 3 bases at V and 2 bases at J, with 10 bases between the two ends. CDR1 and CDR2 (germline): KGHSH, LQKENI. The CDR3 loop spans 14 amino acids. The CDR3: CASSPNSLQETQYF. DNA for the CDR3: TGTGCCAGCTCACCTAACTCATTACAAGAGACCCAGTACTTC. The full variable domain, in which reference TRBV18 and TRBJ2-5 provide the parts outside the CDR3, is NAGVMQNPRHLVRRRGQEARLRCSPMKGHSHVYWYRQLPEEGLKFMVYLQKENIIDESGMPKERFSAEFPKEGPSILRIQQVVRGDSAAYFCASSPNSLQETQYFGPGTRLLVL.

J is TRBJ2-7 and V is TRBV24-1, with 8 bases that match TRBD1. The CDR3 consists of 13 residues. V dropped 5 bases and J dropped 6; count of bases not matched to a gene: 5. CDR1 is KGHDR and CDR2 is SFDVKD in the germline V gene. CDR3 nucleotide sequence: TGTGCCACCAGTGGAAGACAGGGGCCCGAGCAGTACTTC. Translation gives CATSGRQGPEQYF.

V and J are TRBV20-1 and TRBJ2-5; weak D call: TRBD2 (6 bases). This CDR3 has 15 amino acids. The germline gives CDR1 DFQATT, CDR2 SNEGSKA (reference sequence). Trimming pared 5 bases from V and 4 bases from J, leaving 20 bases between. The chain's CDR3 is CSAPLSRDFGETQYF. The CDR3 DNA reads TGCAGTGCTCCTTTATCCCGGGACTTCGGAGAGACCCAGTACTTC.

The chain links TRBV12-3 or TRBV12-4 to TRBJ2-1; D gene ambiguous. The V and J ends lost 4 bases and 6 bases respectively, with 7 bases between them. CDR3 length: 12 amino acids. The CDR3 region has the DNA TGTGCCAGCAGTTGGCTGGGCAATGAGCAGTTCTTC. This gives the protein CASSWLGNEQFF.